The text below deals with one T cell receptor (beta chain). These data are taken from a study of spatial heterogeneity in lung cancer. Study background: Every unique TCR and UMI combination, on average, appeared more than ten times in raw reads.

As for time point: sample taken at primary tumor resection. The approximately 67 donors had untreated early-stage non-small cell lung cancer. The authors sequenced whole RNA from tumor, nontumor lung or frozen PBMC without sorting. In the library, each TCR cDNA molecule bore its own unique molecular identifier. Via MiXCR, TCRdb re-called the 5' RACE reads, giving one row per CDR3 protein. Here the sample spans around 26,000 distinct CDR3 sequences, 7% being singletons. The CDR3 is 14 residues long. Germline V lookup: CDR1 KGHDR, CDR2 SFDVKD. V lost 11 bases and J lost 0; bases outside the gene matches: 5.

Specimen: PBMCs, collected at surgery. This sequence was found in a male donor with early-stage non-small cell lung cancer. The chain uses TRBV24-1 and TRBJ1-5; 8 positions match TRBD1. CDR3 region: CAIQGANSNQPQHF. The CDR3 DNA is TGTGCCATCCAGGGGGCCAATAGCAATCAGCCCCAGCATTTT.